What follows are 6 T cell receptor beta chains derived from one specimen sequenced in a study of blood T cell repertoires in COVID-19. Sequencing was performed with immunoSEQ multiplex PCR; in TCRdb, only in-frame clones are kept and a portion is missing. The data hold approximately 230,000 clones, with about 90% observed a single time. The sample consisted of PBMCs or T cells enriched from blood (not recorded which). The receptors derive from a woman in her twenties or thirties with acute COVID-19.

The chain carries TRBV3-1 (or the pseudogene TRBV3-2) and TRBJ1-2; D perhaps matches TRBD1 (6 bases). V lost 1 base to trimming and J lost 1 base, with 19 bases between them. CDR3 length equals 18 residues. Germline CDR1 LGHDT, CDR2 YNNKEL (reference sequence). CDR3 residues: CASSQVPEGGALNYGYTF. Written as DNA, the CDR3 is TGTGCCAGCAGCCAAGTACCGGAAGGGGGGGCCCTTAACTATGGCTACACCTTC.

In this sample, this clone turned up once. This chain connects TRBV28 to TRBJ2-7; D might be TRBD1 (5 bases). In germline, CDR1 is MDHEN, CDR2 SYDVKM. The germline V and J ends were trimmed by 3 bases and 2 bases, with 14 bases remaining between them. This CDR3 is 15 amino acids long. The CDR3 nucleotides are TGTGCCAGCAGTTTGTTAGGGGCCCTGGCCTACGAGCAGTACTTC. Translated: CASSLLGALAYEQYF.

V usage is TRBV29-1 and J usage is TRBJ2-3, with TRBD2 matching over 9 bases. Germline V lookup: CDR1 SQVTM, CDR2 ANQGSEA. Trimming removed 4 bases from V and 4 bases from J; junction bases left unmatched: 6. This CDR3 comprises 14 residues. The CDR3 sequence: CSVASGMGPDTQYF. CDR3 DNA: TGCAGCGTTGCTAGCGGGATGGGTCCAGATACGCAGTATTTT.

The CDR3 DNA reads TGTGCCGCACCGGGAAATGGAAACACCATATATTTT. Its translation is CAAPGNGNTIYF. The gene calls are TRBV21-1 and TRBJ1-3. TRBV21-1 is a documented pseudogene. The CDR3 has 12 amino acids.

Here the CDR3 reads CASSLRGGYQETQYF. The CDR3 bases are TGTGCCAGCAGCTTAAGGGGAGGGTACCAAGAGACCCAGTACTTC. This rearrangement joins TRBV11-2 to TRBJ2-5; TRBD2 matches 7 bases. The CDR3 length is 15 residues. V lost 2 bases, J lost 0 bases, and 3 bases stayed unmatched. Germline CDR1 reads SGHAT; CDR2 reads FQNNGV.

In this sample, this clone turned up once. The J gene is TRBJ1-6, the V gene TRBV6-1; D is possibly TRBD1 (6 bases). Germline V CDR1 and CDR2: MNHNS, SASEGT. Trimming removed 3 bases from V and 5 bases from J, with 8 bases in between. The CDR3 is made up of 14 amino acids. For the CDR3, the DNA is TGTGCCAGCAGTGACCAGGGGCATAATTCACCCCTCCACTTT. As protein: CASSDQGHNSPLHF.